The 18 T cell receptor beta chains below were found in one sample sequenced in a study of blood T cell repertoires in COVID-19. TCRdb keeps only in-frame clones here, not all; method: immunoSEQ multiplex PCR. The sample includes about 100,000 clones, 80% of them seen just once. Sequenced: peripheral blood. All receptors derive from a woman aged 70-85 years with acute or convalescent COVID-19.

CDR3 region: CASSQLAGELFF. Here the CDR3 DNA reads TGCGCCAGCAGCCAACTAGCCGGGGAGCTGTTTTTT. J is TRBJ2-2 and V is TRBV4-1; D is unclear. The CDR3 consists of 12 residues. Germline V gene lookup returns CDR1 MGHRA and CDR2 YSYEKL. V was clipped by 2 bases and J by 6 bases, with 4 bases between them.

This clone was counted once. V and J are TRBV5-1 and TRBJ2-2; 7 bases agree with TRBD1. Germline V gives CDR1 SGHRS, CDR2 YFSETQ. J was trimmed by 5 bases and V by 3 bases; bases with no gene match: 13. CDR3 length: 17 residues. Here the CDR3 DNA reads TGCGCCAGCAGCTGGGGCCAAGGGGGCGCGACTACCGGGGAGCTGTTTTTT. It yields the protein CASSWGQGGATTGELFF.

J is TRBJ2-7 and V is TRBV3-1 (or the pseudogene TRBV3-2); a possible D gene is TRBD2 (6 bases). The V end was cut by 3 bases, the J end by 6 bases, with 12 bases between. CDR1 LGHDT and CDR2 YNNKEL come from the germline V gene (reference sequence). This CDR3 contains 13 residues. CDR3 amino acids: CASSQISGGEQYF. CDR3 nucleotides: TGTGCCAGCAGCCAGATCTCCGGGGGCGAGCAGTACTTC.

The chain employs TRBV5-1 and TRBJ1-2, with TRBD1 identical over 9 bases. This CDR3 has 14 amino acids. The germline CDR1 and CDR2 sequences are SGHRS and YFSETQ. With 4 bases clipped from V and 6 bases from J, the junction kept 7 bases outside the gene matches. This CDR3 is CASSRERDRDGYTF. The CDR3, as DNA: TGCGCCAGCAGCCGCGAGAGGGACAGGGATGGCTACACCTTC.

The J gene is TRBJ1-4, the V gene TRBV19; possibly TRBD1 for D (6 bases). CDR1 and CDR2 from the germline V gene are LNHDA and SQIVND (reference sequence). The CDR3 is made up of 14 amino acids. Between the trimmed V and J ends, which lost 3 bases and 8 bases, there was a span of 13 bases. DNA for the CDR3: TGTGCCAGTAGTATCGGAGGACAGAGGGAAAAACTGTTTTTT. Protein product: CASSIGGQREKLFF.

This chain uses TRBV19 with TRBJ2-3; 7 nucleotides agree with TRBD1. The germline V gene has CDR1 LNHDA and CDR2 SQIVND (reference sequence). Germline trimming cut 6 bases from V and 2 bases from J; bases unmatched to any gene: 8. The CDR3 is 15 amino acids. This chain's CDR3 is CASSNQQGFTDTQYF. Here the CDR3 DNA reads TGTGCCAGTAGCAATCAACAGGGGTTCACAGATACGCAGTATTTT.

In DNA form, the CDR3 reads TGCGCCAGCACCGAGGGGACTAGCGGGGCCCCGAGAGATACGCAGTATTTT. Amino acids: CASTEGTSGAPRDTQYF. This rearrangement joins TRBV10-1 to TRBJ2-3; TRBD2 matches 13 bases. V lost 7 bases to trimming and J lost 5 bases; unmatched junction nucleotides: 12. The V gene's germline CDR1 is WNHNN and CDR2 SYGVQD (reference sequence). CDR3 length: 17 residues.

V usage is TRBV7-2 and J usage is TRBJ2-3; the D is unclear. The germline V and J ends were trimmed by 7 bases and 0 bases, with 11 bases remaining between them. In germline, CDR1 is SGHTA, CDR2 FQGNSA. This CDR3 is 14 amino acids long. The CDR3 coding sequence is TGTGCCAGCAACATCGCCTCTAGCACAGATACGCAGTATTTT. This translates into CASNIASSTDTQYF.

This sequence joins TRBV5-1 and TRBJ2-5, with D possibly being TRBD2 (6 bases). Trimming cost V 2 bases and J 1 base, with 9 bases left between them. The CDR3 has 14 residues. Germline CDR1 SGHRS, CDR2 YFSETQ. The CDR3 bases are TGCGCCAGCAGCTTTAGCGGAGCCCAAGAGACCCAGTACTTC. Amino acids: CASSFSGAQETQYF.

CDR3 in amino acids: CASSHRPAGSNEKLFF. The CDR3 coding sequence is TGCGCCAGCAGCCACCGCCCGGCAGGGTCTAATGAAAAACTGTTTTTT. The V and J genes are TRBV4-3 and TRBJ1-4; D might be TRBD1 (5 bases). Trimming took off 3 bases at V and 3 bases at J, with 14 bases between the two ends. This CDR3 is built from 16 residues. Germline CDR1 is LGHNA and CDR2 is YSLEER.

The chain couples TRBV18 to TRBJ1-5; a possible D gene is TRBD1 (6 bases). From germline, CDR1 is KGHSH and CDR2 LQKENI. V was trimmed by 3 bases and J by 2 bases, leaving 14 bases between them. This CDR3 region has 16 residues. DNA of the CDR3: TGTGCCAGCTCACCGTATGGGGGCGAGGGCAATCAGCCCCAGCATTTT. The encoded protein is CASSPYGGEGNQPQHF.

This rearrangement joins TRBV5-1 to TRBJ2-3; D is undetermined. The V and J ends lost 7 bases and 11 bases respectively, with 17 bases between them. The CDR3 length is 12 residues. Per the germline V gene, CDR1 is SGHRS and CDR2 is YFSETQ. The CDR3 DNA sequence: TGCGCCAGCGGTTTCACAGTCCCGAGGCAGTATTTT. This encodes CASGFTVPRQYF.

J is TRBJ2-1 and V is TRBV29-1; D remains unclear. The V end lost 3 bases, the J end lost 8 bases, and 11 bases lay between the germline ends. CDR1 is SQVTM and CDR2 is ANQGSEA in the germline V gene. The CDR3 covers 12 residues. The CDR3 reads CSVDSLTDEQFF. The CDR3 nucleotides read TGCAGCGTTGATTCACTTACGGATGAGCAGTTCTTC.

The chain links TRBV23-1 to TRBJ1-5; D gene unclear. TRBV23-1 is marked as an open reading frame, function uncertain. This CDR3 has 14 amino acids. The V end was cut by 4 bases, the J end by 4 bases, with 11 bases between. The CDR3 nucleotides read TGCGCCAGCAGTCCTAGCAGGAAGAATCAGCCCCAGCATTTT. Translating it yields CASSPSRKNQPQHF.

The rearrangement links TRBV5-1 to TRBJ1-4; TRBD1 agrees at 8 bases. CDR1 is SGHRS, CDR2 YFSETQ, per germline. Losses at the gene ends were 3 bases for V and 8 bases for J; bases not matched to a gene: 6. This CDR3 has 14 amino acids. CDR3 loop: CASSYGQGGEKLFF. The CDR3 coding sequence is TGCGCCAGCAGCTACGGACAGGGAGGGGAAAAACTGTTTTTT. Looking up the rest from reference TRBV5-1 and TRBJ1-4 gives the full variable domain: KAGVTQTPRYLIKTRGQQVTLSCSPISGHRSVSWYQQTPGQGLQFLFEYFSETQRNKGNFPGRFSGRQFSNSRSEMNVSTLELGDSALYLCASSYGQGGEKLFFGSGTQLSVL.

This clone came up once. CDR3 coding DNA: TGTGCCAGCAGTAAAGGGACAGGGATGTATAATCAGCCCCAGCATTTT. The encoded protein is CASSKGTGMYNQPQHF. The chain uses TRBV6-2 or TRBV6-3 and TRBJ1-5, with 9 nucleotides matching TRBD1. CDR3 length equals 16 residues. CDR1 is MNHEY, CDR2 SVGEGT, per germline. V lost 5 bases, J lost 4 bases, and 9 bases stayed unmatched.

The V and J genes are TRBV5-8 and TRBJ1-5, with a tentative D call TRBD1 (5 bases). V dropped 3 bases and J dropped 10 bases, with 8 bases sitting between them. The CDR3 contains 11 residues. The V gene's germline CDR1 is SGHTS and CDR2 YDEGEE. The CDR3 protein is CASSSGDPQHF. In DNA form, the CDR3 reads TGTGCCAGCAGCTCGGGGGACCCCCAGCATTTT. Full variable domain (missing parts from reference TRBV5-8 and TRBJ1-5): EAGVTQSPTHLIKTRGQQATLRCSPISGHTSVYWYQQALGLGLQFLLWYDEGEERNRGNFPPRFSGRQFPNYSSELNVNALELEDSALYLCASSSGDPQHFGDGTRLSIL.

The chain recombines TRBV7-6 with TRBJ1-2; D possibly corresponds to TRBD1 (6 bases). The CDR3 is 15 amino acids. Trimming took 1 base from V and 8 from J, leaving 17 bases between them. CDR1 is SGHVS and CDR2 is FNYEAQ in the germline V gene. In nucleotides, the CDR3 is TGTGCCAGCAGCTTAGAAGCAGGGGCGTCGTACGGCTACACCTTC. Translation gives CASSLEAGASYGYTF.